The present TCR beta chain was sequenced within a study of blood T cell repertoires in COVID-19 (dated by TCRdb to about 2020). Describing the broader study: Samples covering the acute and convalescent phases of COVID-19 were provided by collaborators in the United States, Italy and Spain. The material from the prospective study consisted of cDNA or gDNA derived from T cells, B-cell-depleted T cells, or PBMCs. Deeply sampled blood TCRbeta repertoires from subjects exposed to, actively infected with, or recovered from COVID-19 were included in the dataset. The repertoires were released in a freely available public database intended as a resource for research on the immune response to SARS-CoV-2. The samples were drawn from the first 160 participants of the ongoing ImmuneRACE study and from over 950 subjects provided by 6 global collaborators. A de-identified subject ID, COVID-19 status, age in years and sex were almost always included in the sample metadata. Where HLA class I and class II types were available, the types were taken from metadata supplied by the sample provider, not from assay-based typing.

The germline V gene (reference sequence) specifies WNHNN as CDR1 and SYGVQD as CDR2. CDR3 length: 17 amino acids, cysteine to phenylalanine. This entry keeps only the CDR3 DNA: 51 bases, framed from base 1. Trimmed from V: 1 base; trimmed from J: 1 base; junction bases lacking a gene match: 7. One collaborating source in Seattle enrolled patients while the patients were actively infected and followed the patients over time throughout the course of disease. The collaborating institutions used their own protocols to collect whole blood in K2EDTA tubes. Collaborator samples were shipped for TCRbeta analysis as frozen whole blood, isolated PBMCs, or DNA extracted from either sample type. As to this clone: What antigen it recognizes has not been identified. The record has no base qualities; no much larger clone is one base away.

TCRbeta CDR3 regions were amplified from genomic DNA by means of the immunoSEQ Assay, a bias-controlled multiplex PCR. In the paper's pipeline: The number of nucleated cells in each sample was estimated from the amplification of reference gene primers within the assay. To quantify the absolute abundance of each unique TCRbeta CDR3 rearrangement, sequence reads were collapsed and filtered. For each sample, productive Simpson clonality was calculated by taking the square root of Simpson's diversity index across productive rearrangements. Not all clones reach the TCRdb copy of this immuneACCESS table, which keeps in-frame sequences only. Checked studies attribute under half of the gap to unresolved V genes and leave the rest unexplained. The DNA gave D and trimming, while V, J and clone size come from that table. In all, the sample holds roughly 250,000 clones, and 91% of those were seen once. The top ten hold 2% to 3% of the sample.

The investigation overall reported the following: The amount of clinical and demographic metadata varied by source and participant and was provided uncurated.

This TCR derives from a person aged 18 to 29 with COVID-19, enrolled during active disease. The sequenced sample was peripheral blood. The chain is made from TRBV10-1 and TRBJ2-3; 8 central bases correspond to TRBD2. The CDR3: CASSEYSAGEGTDTQYF. Read as DNA, the sequence is TGCGCCAGCAGTGAGTACTCAGCGGGAGAAGGCACAGATACGCAGTATTTT.